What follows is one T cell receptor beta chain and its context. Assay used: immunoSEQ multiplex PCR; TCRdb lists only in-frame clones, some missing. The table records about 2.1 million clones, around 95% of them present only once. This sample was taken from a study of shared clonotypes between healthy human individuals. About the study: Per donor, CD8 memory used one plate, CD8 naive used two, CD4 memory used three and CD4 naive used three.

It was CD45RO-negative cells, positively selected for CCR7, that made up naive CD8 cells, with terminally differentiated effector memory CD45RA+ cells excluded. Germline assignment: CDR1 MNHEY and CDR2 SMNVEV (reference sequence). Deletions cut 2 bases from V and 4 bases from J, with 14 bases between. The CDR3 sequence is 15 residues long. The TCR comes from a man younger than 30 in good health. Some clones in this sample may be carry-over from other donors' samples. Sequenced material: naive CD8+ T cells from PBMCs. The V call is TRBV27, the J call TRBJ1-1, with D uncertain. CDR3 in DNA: TGTGCCAGCAGTTTAATGGCCGGGGTAGGCACTGAAGCTTTCTTT. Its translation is CASSLMAGVGTEAFF.